The 4 T cell receptor beta chains below were found in one sample sequenced in a study of blood T cell repertoires in COVID-19. TCRdb keeps only in-frame clones here, not all; method: immunoSEQ multiplex PCR. The sample holds approximately 170,000 clones, approximately 82% seen once. The specimen was PBMCs or T cells enriched from blood (not recorded which). The receptor source for this set is a woman aged 45 to 65 who had recovered from COVID-19.

This chain joins TRBV4-3 and TRBJ2-2, with D unclear. Germline V lookup: CDR1 LGHNA, CDR2 YSLEER. The length of the CDR3 is 15 residues. Between the trimmed V and J ends, which lost 0 bases and 8 bases, there was a span of 13 bases. CDR3 protein: CASSQDPMWAGELFF. Here the CDR3 DNA reads TGCGCCAGCAGCCAAGACCCCATGTGGGCTGGGGAGCTGTTTTTT.

The chain combines TRBV12-5 with TRBJ1-2; D is possibly TRBD1 (6 bases). CDR3 length: 18 residues. CDR1 LGHNT and CDR2 FRNRAP come from the germline V gene. The ends were cut back, 2 bases at V and 0 bases at J, with 19 bases in the middle. In DNA, the CDR3 is TGTGCTAGTGGTTTGTTCCTAGGGGGATTTACAGCTAACTATGGCTACACCTTC. Translation gives CASGLFLGGFTANYGYTF.

V is TRBV28 and J is TRBJ1-4; 8 bases fit TRBD1. The CDR3 extends over 13 amino acids. From germline, CDR1 is MDHEN and CDR2 SYDVKM. With 8 bases clipped from V and 9 bases from J, the junction kept 8 bases outside the gene matches. The CDR3 DNA reads TGTGCCAGCCGGACAGGGCCGAATAAAAAACTGTTTTTT. Translated: CASRTGPNKKLFF.

This clone was observed a single time. The gene calls are TRBV5-1 and TRBJ2-2, with D uncertain. This CDR3 contains 15 residues. CDR1 SGHRS and CDR2 YFSETQ come from the germline V gene. Trimming stripped 4 bases from V and 5 bases from J, with 15 bases between. This CDR3 is CASSPAGAGTGELFF. In nucleotides, the CDR3 is TGCGCCAGCAGCCCCGCCGGAGCCGGGACCGGGGAGCTGTTTTTT.